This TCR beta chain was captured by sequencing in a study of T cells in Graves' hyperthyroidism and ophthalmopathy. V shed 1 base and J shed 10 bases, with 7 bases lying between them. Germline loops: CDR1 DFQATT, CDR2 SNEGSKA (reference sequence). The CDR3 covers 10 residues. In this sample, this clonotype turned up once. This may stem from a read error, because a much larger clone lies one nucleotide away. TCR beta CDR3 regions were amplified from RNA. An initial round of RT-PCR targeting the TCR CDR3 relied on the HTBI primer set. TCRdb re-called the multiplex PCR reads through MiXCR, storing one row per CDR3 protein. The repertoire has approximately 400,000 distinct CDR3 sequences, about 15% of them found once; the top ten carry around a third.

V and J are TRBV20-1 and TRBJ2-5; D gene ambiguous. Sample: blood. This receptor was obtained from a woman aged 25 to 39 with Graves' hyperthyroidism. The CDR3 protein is CSARAEVQYF. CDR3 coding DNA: TGCAGTGCTAGAGCCGAAGTCCAGTACTTC.